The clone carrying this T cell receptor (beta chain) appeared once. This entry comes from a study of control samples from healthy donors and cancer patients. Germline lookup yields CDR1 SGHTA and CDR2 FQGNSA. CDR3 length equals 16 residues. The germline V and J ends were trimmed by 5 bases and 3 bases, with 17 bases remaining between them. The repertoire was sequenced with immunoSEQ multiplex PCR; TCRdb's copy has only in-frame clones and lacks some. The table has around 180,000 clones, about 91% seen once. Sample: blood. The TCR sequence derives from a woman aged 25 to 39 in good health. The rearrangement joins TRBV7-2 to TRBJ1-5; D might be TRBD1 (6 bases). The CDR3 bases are TGTGCCAGCAGCCCAAGGTTGGGGGGGCTCAATCAGCCCCAGCATTTT. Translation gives CASSPRLGGLNQPQHF.